The 3 T cell receptor beta chains below come from one sample, sequenced in a study of sequential checkpoint blockade in melanoma. Treatment reported: randomized to nivolumab then ipilimumab (arm A) or the reverse (arm B). TCRdb's copy holds only in-frame clones and misses some; the assay was immunoSEQ multiplex PCR. The sample consists of 4,500 to 6,000 clones, about two thirds of them appearing once. The specimen was CD8+ T cells sorted from blood (inferred from file names), collected from a patient given nivolumab and ipilimumab in sequence. These receptors were collected from a human donor with melanoma.

The chain has TRBV6-4 and TRBJ2-3, with 7 positions matching TRBD2. Germline V lookup: CDR1 MRHNA, CDR2 SNTAGT. J gave up 0 bases and V 0 bases, and 0 bases lay outside the gene matches. The CDR3 has 15 residues. The CDR3 here is CASSDSAGSTDTQYF. The CDR3 DNA is TGTGCCAGCAGTGACTCAGCGGGGAGCACAGATACGCAGTATTTT.

V is TRBV5-1 and J is TRBJ2-7, with 13 bases fitting TRBD2. The germline CDR1 and CDR2 sequences are SGHRS and YFSETQ. The V and J ends lost 6 bases and 0 bases, in that order; junction bases with no gene match: 9. The CDR3 contains 17 residues. The CDR3 DNA reads TGCGCCAGCAACGGAGGACTAGCGGGGGCGAGCTCCTACGAGCAGTACTTC. Its protein product is CASNGGLAGASSYEQYF.

This clone ranks as large. The chain uses TRBV19 and TRBJ2-7; 11 bases fit TRBD2. Germline lookup yields CDR1 LNHDA and CDR2 SQIVND (reference sequence). CDR3 length: 15 residues. V trimming: 3 bases; J trimming: 4 bases; junction bases outside the gene matches: 5. CDR3 nucleotides: TGTGCCAGTAGTATTCAGACTAGCGGGACTTACGAGCAGTACTTC. It translates to CASSIQTSGTYEQYF.